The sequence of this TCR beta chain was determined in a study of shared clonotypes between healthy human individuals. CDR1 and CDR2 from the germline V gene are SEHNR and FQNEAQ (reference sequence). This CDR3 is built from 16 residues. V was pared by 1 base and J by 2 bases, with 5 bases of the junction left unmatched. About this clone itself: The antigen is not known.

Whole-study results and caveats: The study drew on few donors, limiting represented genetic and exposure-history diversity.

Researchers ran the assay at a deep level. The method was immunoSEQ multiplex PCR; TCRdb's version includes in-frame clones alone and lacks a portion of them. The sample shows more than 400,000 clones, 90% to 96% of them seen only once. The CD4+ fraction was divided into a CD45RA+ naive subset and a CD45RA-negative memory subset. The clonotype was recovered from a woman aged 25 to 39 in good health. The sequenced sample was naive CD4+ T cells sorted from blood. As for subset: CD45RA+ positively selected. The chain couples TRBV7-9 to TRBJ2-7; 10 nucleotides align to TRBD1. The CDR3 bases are TGTGCCAGCAGCTTAGGGGACAGGGGTGGGACCTACGAGCAGTACTTC. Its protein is CASSLGDRGGTYEQYF.